The T cell receptor (beta chain) described here comes from a study of T cells after yellow fever vaccination. V lost 2 bases to trimming and J lost 2 bases, with 15 bases between them. CDR3 length equals 16 residues. Germline V lookup: CDR1 MGHDK, CDR2 SYGVNS. This clonotype was seen repeatedly, ten times or more. MiXCR was run by TCRdb on the 5' RACE reads, yielding one entry per CDR3 protein. The repertoire consists of over 35,000 distinct CDR3 sequences, with 5.5% to 7.5% occurring once and the leading ten covering less than 11%. The source was PBMCs, either bulk or a sorted T-cell subset (CD4+, CD8+, memory, or dextramer-sorted; not recorded which), collected 45 days after the yellow fever booster vaccination. This clonotype was sampled from a young man who received the YFV17D yellow fever vaccine. The chain carries TRBV25-1 and TRBJ2-5, with D perhaps TRBD2 (6 bases). CDR3 in amino acids: CASSEVWVAEQETQYF. CDR3 DNA: TGTGCCAGCAGTGAAGTGTGGGTAGCGGAACAAGAGACCCAGTACTTC.